These T cell receptor beta chains were read from a single sample in a study of blood T cell repertoires in COVID-19. Using immunoSEQ multiplex PCR, the repertoire was profiled, and TCRdb retains in-frame clones only, with some absent. The top ten hold approximately 15% of the sample, which has 30,000 to 35,000 clones, approximately 71% seen once. Sequenced sample: peripheral blood. All receptors derive from an elderly man with active or convalescent COVID-19. The conserved cysteine and the conserved F or W are not part of the CDR3 here.

length: 14
V: TRBV18
CDR3: ASSPEAGGVAGELF

length: 11
V: TRBV19
CDR3: ASSIVLTDTQY

length: 10
V: TRBV18
CDR3: ASSLQAYGYT

length: 11
V: TRBV27
CDR3: ASSNGLAYEQY

length: 12
V: TRBV5-6
CDR3: ASSLVAGGTEQF

length: 11
V: TRBV29-1
CDR3: SVERGGYNEQF

length: 12
V: TRBV28
CDR3: ASSFGATNEKLF

length: 11
V: TRBV7-9
CDR3: ASSLRDYNEQF

length: 11
V: TRBV10-1
CDR3: ARGLAGVETQY

length: 10
V: TRBV6-5
CDR3: ASGQSGNTIY

length: 15
V: TRBV6-1
CDR3: ASSAGTGGFDNQPQH

length: 13
V: TRBV10-3
CDR3: AISESRTMGDTQY

length: 18
V: TRBV6-4
CDR3: ASSDSCPTLGSSGANVLT

length: 15
V: TRBV6-6
CDR3: ASSLTGGGSSYNEQF

length: 12
V: TRBV5-6
CDR3: ASSFQGANYGYT

length: 12
V: TRBV3-1/TRBV3-2
CDR3: ASSPLAGVNEQF

length: 11
V: TRBV24-1
CDR3: ATSGRGRDGYT

length: 17
V: TRBV15
CDR3: ATSRDSSSGRGPSNEQF

length: 13
V: TRBV7-8
CDR3: ASSLALSRGDEQY

length: 10
V: TRBV30
CDR3: AWSLALGGYT

length: 10
V: TRBV28
CDR3: ASSRYSYEQY

length: 12
V: TRBV2
CDR3: ASSDRGRADIQY

length: 16
V: TRBV10-3
CDR3: AISEPAYDGFYTDTQY

length: 14
V: TRBV4-3
CDR3: ASSQMSGTGDYEQY

length: 14
V: TRBV15
CDR3: ATSRDRGQISGELF

length: 10
V: TRBV6-2/TRBV6-3
CDR3: ASSYFGQEQY

length: 13
V: TRBV9
CDR3: ASSVTSGSYNEQF

length: 12
V: TRBV27
CDR3: ASSGAGRNYGYT

length: 12
V: TRBV18
CDR3: ASSPRQGTYEQY

length: 13
V: TRBV12-5
CDR3: ASGDGTAVKETQY

length: 11
V: TRBV12-3/TRBV12-4
CDR3: ASSLALGNEQF

length: 10
V: TRBV14
CDR3: ASSQVAPTIY

length: 13
V: TRBV3-1/TRBV3-2
CDR3: ASSQERGSYNEQF

length: 14
V: TRBV5-6
CDR3: ASSSTRTSGSGEQY

length: 13
V: TRBV10-1
CDR3: ASSEGQGARDTQY

length: 12
V: TRBV5-6
CDR3: ASSLGLNVYEQY

length: 11
V: TRBV27
CDR3: ASRSGTEGGYT

length: 13
V: TRBV18
CDR3: ASSVQREGTYEQY

length: 15
V: TRBV5-1
CDR3: ASSLGSGGYGGETQY

length: 10
V: TRBV24-1
CDR3: ATSDYMYGYT

length: 11
V: TRBV30
CDR3: AWKTPTNYGYT

length: 15
V: TRBV4-1
CDR3: ASSQEARLAGGNEQF

length: 13
V: TRBV2
CDR3: ASSGSSGIRDTQY

length: 13
V: TRBV3-1/TRBV3-2
CDR3: ASSLSPASYNEQF

length: 13
V: TRBV6-2/TRBV6-3
CDR3: ASSYFRTWSYEQY

length: 14
V: TRBV12-1
CDR3: ASSLDGQGRIYGYT

length: 11
V: TRBV6-2/TRBV6-3
CDR3: ASSPGGPYGYT

length: 14
V: TRBV9
CDR3: ASSVVGAGMNTEAF

length: 12
V: TRBV6-1
CDR3: ASGEQGLDTEAF

length: 13
V: TRBV7-2
CDR3: ASSLDVGGYQPQH

length: 13
V: TRBV30
CDR3: AWSGWDRTGNTIY

length: 9
V: TRBV28
CDR3: ASSYDRGAF

length: 10
V: TRBV27
CDR3: ASSPGRSPLH

length: 13
V: TRBV4-2
CDR3: ASSQETSGYNEQF